This is a list of T cell receptor beta chains from one sample in a study of blood T cell repertoires in COVID-19. Clones were read by immunoSEQ multiplex PCR, and TCRdb kept only the in-frame ones, dropping some. The sample shows 250,000 or so clones, approximately 91% of them seen only once. The specimen sequenced was peripheral blood. All receptors come from a woman aged 40-49 years who had recovered from COVID-19. CDR3s include the opening cysteine and the closing phenylalanine or tryptophan. The order of the fields is J gene, clone size, D gene, V gene, CDR3 DNA, CDR3 protein. The D gene is left open where the match is weak. For some rows the clone size is stated as once, few or many, or as a class when expanded; others skip it.

TRBJ2-2 | once | TRBD1 | TRBV18 | TGTGCCAGCTCACCCGCTGCGACAGGGCCGACCACCGGGGAGCTGTTTTTT | CASSPAATGPTTGELFF
TRBJ2-5 | NA | TRBD1 | TRBV18 | TGTGCCAGCTCACCGGGACAGCCTAAACAAGAGACCCAGTACTTC | CASSPGQPKQETQYF
TRBJ2-2 | NA | TRBD1 | TRBV27 | TGTGCCAGCAGTTTAGGGGGACAGGGGAAATCCGGGGAGCTGTTTTTT | CASSLGGQGKSGELFF
TRBJ2-3 | NA | TRBD1 | TRBV5-6 | TGTGCCAGCAGTAGGGACAGTAAGTTCGCAGATACGCAGTATTTT | CASSRDSKFADTQYF
TRBJ2-7 | NA | NA | TRBV4-2 | TGTGCCAGCAGCCAAGATTATGCCGGGATTTCCAACGAGCAGTACTTC | CASSQDYAGISNEQYF
TRBJ2-1 | NA | TRBD1 | TRBV4-1 | TGCGCCAGCAGCCAGGTTGGGTCTGCTTACTCAGGGGGCAATGAGCAGTTCTTC | CASSQVGSAYSGGNEQFF
TRBJ2-7 | NA | NA | TRBV27 | TGTGCCAGCAGTTGGACGGGACACTCCGTCTACGAGCAGTACTTC | CASSWTGHSVYEQYF
TRBJ1-3 | NA | NA | TRBV15 | TGTGCCACCAGCAGAGATGGGGGGGGCTCTGGAAACACCATATATTTT | CATSRDGGGSGNTIYF
TRBJ1-1 | NA | NA | TRBV5-6 | TGTGCCAGCAGCTTGGCAGGGTATGAAGCTTTCTTT | CASSLAGYEAFF
TRBJ1-3 | once | NA | TRBV18 | TGTGCCAGCTCACCTATCAGAATGGGAGCCTCTGGAAACACCATATATTTT | CASSPIRMGASGNTIYF